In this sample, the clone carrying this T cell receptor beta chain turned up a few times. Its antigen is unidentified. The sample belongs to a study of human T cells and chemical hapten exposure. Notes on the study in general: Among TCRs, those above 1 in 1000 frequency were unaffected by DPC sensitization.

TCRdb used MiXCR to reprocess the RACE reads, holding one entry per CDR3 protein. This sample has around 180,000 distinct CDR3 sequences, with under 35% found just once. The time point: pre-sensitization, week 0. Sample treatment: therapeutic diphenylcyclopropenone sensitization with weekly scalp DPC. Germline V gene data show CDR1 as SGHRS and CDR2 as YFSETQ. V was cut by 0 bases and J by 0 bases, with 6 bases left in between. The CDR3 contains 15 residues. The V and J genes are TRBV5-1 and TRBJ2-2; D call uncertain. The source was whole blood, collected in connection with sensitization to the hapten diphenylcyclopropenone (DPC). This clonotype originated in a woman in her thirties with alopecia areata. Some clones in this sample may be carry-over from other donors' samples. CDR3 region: CASSLAFANTGELFF. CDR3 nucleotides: TGCGCCAGCAGCTTGGCATTTGCGAACACCGGGGAGCTGTTTTTT.